This entry is about one T cell receptor (beta chain). The clone's antigen remains unknown. Base quality data are lacking; no much larger clone is found one base away. These data belong to a study of blood T cell repertoires in COVID-19 (dated by TCRdb to 2020 to 2021). Broadly, across the study: The collaborator samples originated in the United States, Italy and Spain and spanned the acute and convalescent phases of COVID-19. Samples were obtained from the ongoing ImmuneRACE study (first 160 participants) and from some 1,200 subjects provided by 6 global collaborators. The material from the prospective study consisted of cDNA or gDNA derived from T cells, B-cell-depleted T cells, or PBMCs. Deeply sampled blood TCRbeta repertoires from subjects exposed to, actively infected with, or recovered from COVID-19 were included in the dataset. The repertoires were released in a freely available public database meant as a resource for research on the immune response to SARS-CoV-2. Where available, HLA class I and class II types were taken from metadata supplied by the sample provider and were not determined by assay-based typing. Sample metadata almost always included a de-identified subject ID, COVID-19 status, age in years and sex.

TCRbeta CDR3 regions were amplified from genomic DNA using the immunoSEQ Assay, a bias-controlled multiplex PCR. The source study handled its data this way. The number of nucleated cells in each sample was estimated by amplification of reference gene primers within the assay. To quantify the absolute abundance of each unique TCRbeta CDR3 rearrangement, sequence reads were collapsed and filtered. For each sample, productive Simpson clonality was calculated as the square root of Simpson's diversity index over productive rearrangements. The table comes from immuneACCESS by way of TCRdb, which keeps in-frame sequences with V and J called. Part of the clones is missing from these tables; in studies checked, under half for an unresolved V gene and the rest for unknown reasons. The V and J calls and clone size were taken over from that table, and D and trimming were inferred from the DNA. The sample has approximately 330,000 clones on record, just under 90% of them singletons. The ten largest make up roughly a tenth of the sample.

The germline V gene yields MGHRA for CDR1 and YSYEKL for CDR2. V was cut back by 6 bases and J by 7 bases, leaving a gap of 18 bases between them. The CDR3 runs 14 residues from the cysteine to the phenylalanine. Solely the CDR3 DNA is kept, with 42 bases framed from the first base. In the prospective study, participants were about 18 to 100 years old, resided in approximately 22 geographic areas of the United States, and were enrolled through a virtual design. In the prospective study, participants were assigned to cohorts based on the clinical history participants reported in a screening survey and a study questionnaire. ImmuneRACE Cohort 3 recovered participants were defined by two consecutive negative NP/OP PCR tests, healthcare professional clearance, or symptom resolution. Each participant in the prospective study had whole blood, serum and a nasopharyngeal or oropharyngeal swab collected by mobile phlebotomists. Participants in the prospective study had the option to provide additional blood draws and questionnaires over a 2-month period. Prospective study blood samples were shipped either frozen or at room temperature before DNA extraction.

Here is what the overall study found, with its caveats: The quantity of clinical and demographic metadata differed by source and by participant and was supplied without curation.

The TCR sequence derives from a woman aged 25 to 39 who had recovered from COVID-19. Sample: PBMCs or T cells enriched from blood (not recorded which). Here the chain combines TRBV4-1 and TRBJ1-2; 6 matching bases give a weak D call of TRBD1. Here is the DNA: TGCGCCAGCAGTTTACAGGGATTATATGGTGGCTACACCTTC. Its protein reads: CASSLQGLYGGYTF.